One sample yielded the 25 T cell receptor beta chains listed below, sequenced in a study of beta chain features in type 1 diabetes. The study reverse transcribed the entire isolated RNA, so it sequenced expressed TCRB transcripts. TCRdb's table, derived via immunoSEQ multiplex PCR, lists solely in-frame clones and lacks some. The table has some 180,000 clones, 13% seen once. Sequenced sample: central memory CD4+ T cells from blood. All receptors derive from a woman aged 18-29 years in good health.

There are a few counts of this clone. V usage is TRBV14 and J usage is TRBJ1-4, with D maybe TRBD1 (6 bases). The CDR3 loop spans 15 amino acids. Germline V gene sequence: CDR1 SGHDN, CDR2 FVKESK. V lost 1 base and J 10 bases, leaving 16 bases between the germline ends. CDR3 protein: CASSQGTGPSGKLFF. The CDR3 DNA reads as TGTGCCAGCAGCCAAGGTACAGGGCCTTCTGGAAAACTGTTTTTT.

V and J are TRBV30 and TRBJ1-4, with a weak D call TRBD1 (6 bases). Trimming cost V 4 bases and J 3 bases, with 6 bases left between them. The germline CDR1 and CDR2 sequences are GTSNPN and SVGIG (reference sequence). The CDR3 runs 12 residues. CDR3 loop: CAWNRANEKLFF. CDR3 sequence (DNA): TGTGCCTGGAACAGGGCTAATGAAAAACTGTTTTTT.

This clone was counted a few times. CDR3: CASSSYPGTGNYEQYF. The CDR3 region has the DNA TGTGCCAGCAGCTCCTACCCCGGGACAGGGAACTACGAGCAGTACTTC. V is TRBV5-4 and J is TRBJ2-7, with 9 bases fitting TRBD1. Germline V CDR1 and CDR2: SGHNT, YYREEE (reference sequence). The J segment lost 3 bases and the V segment lost 3 bases, leaving 10 bases of the junction unmatched. The CDR3 is 16 amino acids.

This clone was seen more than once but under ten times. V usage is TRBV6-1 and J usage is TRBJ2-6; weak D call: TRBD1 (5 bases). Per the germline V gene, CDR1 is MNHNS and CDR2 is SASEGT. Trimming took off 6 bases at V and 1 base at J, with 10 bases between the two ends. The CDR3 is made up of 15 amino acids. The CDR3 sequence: CASRSQGSGANVLTF. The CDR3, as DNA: TGTGCCAGCAGGAGCCAGGGATCTGGGGCCAACGTCCTGACTTTC.

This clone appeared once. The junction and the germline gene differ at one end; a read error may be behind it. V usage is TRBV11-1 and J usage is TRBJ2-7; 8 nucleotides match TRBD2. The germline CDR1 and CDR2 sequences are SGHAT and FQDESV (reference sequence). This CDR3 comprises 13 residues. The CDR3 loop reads CASSLAGRYEQYF. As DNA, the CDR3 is TGTGCCAGCAGCCTAGCGGGCCGCTACGAGCAGTACTTC.

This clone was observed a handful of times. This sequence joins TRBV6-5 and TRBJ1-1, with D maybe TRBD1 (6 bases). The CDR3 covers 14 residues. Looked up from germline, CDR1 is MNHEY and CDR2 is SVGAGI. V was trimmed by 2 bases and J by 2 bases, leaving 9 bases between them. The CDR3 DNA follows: TGTGCCAGCAGTTACGACAGGAAAAACACTGAAGCTTTCTTT. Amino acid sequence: CASSYDRKNTEAFF.

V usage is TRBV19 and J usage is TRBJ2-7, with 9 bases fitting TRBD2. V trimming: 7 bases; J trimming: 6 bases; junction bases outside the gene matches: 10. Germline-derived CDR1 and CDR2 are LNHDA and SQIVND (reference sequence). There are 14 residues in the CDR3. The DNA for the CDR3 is TGTGCCAGTACGCGGACTAGCGTAGTAGGCGAGCAGTACTTC. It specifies CASTRTSVVGEQYF.

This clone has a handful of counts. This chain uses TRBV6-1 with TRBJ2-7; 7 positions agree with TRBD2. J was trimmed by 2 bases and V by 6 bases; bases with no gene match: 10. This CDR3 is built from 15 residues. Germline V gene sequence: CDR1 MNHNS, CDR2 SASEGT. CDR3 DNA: TGTGCCAGCAGCTCTGGGAGGGGTTTTACCTACGAGCAGTACTTC. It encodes CASSSGRGFTYEQYF.

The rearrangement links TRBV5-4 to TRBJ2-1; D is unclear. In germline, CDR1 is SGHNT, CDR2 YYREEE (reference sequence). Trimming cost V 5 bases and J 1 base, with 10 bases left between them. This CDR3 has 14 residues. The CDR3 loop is CASSPAVSYNEQFF. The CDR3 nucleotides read TGTGCCAGCAGTCCGGCGGTTTCCTACAATGAGCAGTTCTTC.

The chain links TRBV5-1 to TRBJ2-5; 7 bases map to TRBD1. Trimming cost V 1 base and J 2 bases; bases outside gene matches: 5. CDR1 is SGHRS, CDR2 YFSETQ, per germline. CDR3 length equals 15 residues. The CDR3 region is CASSLNGDSQETQYF. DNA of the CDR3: TGCGCCAGCAGCTTGAATGGGGACAGTCAAGAGACCCAGTACTTC.

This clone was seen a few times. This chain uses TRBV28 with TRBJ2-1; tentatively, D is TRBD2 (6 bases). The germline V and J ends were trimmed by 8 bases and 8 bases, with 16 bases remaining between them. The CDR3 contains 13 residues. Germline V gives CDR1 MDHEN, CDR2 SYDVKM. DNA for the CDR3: TGTGCCAGCTTCGGGGGAGAAGCTTATGAGCAGTTCTTC. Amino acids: CASFGGEAYEQFF.

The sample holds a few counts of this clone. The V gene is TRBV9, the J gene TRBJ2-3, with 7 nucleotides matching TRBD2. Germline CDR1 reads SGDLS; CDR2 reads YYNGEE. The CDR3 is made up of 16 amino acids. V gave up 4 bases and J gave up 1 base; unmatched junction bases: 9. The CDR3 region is CASSPGGSGGTDTQYF. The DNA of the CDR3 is TGTGCCAGCAGCCCGGGGGGAAGCGGGGGCACAGATACGCAGTATTTT.

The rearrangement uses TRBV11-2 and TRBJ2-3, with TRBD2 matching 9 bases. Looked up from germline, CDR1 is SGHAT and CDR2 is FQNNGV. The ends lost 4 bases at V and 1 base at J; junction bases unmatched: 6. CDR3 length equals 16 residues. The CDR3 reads CASSSSGRWGTDTQYF. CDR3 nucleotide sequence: TGTGCCAGCAGCTCAAGCGGGAGGTGGGGCACAGATACGCAGTATTTT.

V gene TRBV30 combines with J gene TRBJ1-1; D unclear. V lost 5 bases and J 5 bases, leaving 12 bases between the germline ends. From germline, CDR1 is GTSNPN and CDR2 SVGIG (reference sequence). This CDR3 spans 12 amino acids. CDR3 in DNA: TGTGCCTGGTCCCGGGGAGGGACTGAAGCTTTCTTT. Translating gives CAWSRGGTEAFF.

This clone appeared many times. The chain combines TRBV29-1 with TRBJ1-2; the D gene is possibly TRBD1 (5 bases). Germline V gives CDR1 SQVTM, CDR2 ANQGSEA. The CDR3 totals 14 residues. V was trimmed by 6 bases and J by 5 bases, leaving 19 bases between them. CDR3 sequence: CSVPRGVGGYGYTF. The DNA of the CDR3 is TGCAGCGTCCCTCGAGGGGTTGGAGGGTATGGCTACACCTTC.

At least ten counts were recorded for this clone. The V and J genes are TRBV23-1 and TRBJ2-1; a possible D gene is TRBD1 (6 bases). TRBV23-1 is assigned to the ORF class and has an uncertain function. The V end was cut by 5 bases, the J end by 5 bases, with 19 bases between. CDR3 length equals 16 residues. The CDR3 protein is CASSANRDIKNNEQFF. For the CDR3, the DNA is TGCGCCAGCAGTGCAAACCGGGACATCAAAAACAATGAGCAGTTCTTC.

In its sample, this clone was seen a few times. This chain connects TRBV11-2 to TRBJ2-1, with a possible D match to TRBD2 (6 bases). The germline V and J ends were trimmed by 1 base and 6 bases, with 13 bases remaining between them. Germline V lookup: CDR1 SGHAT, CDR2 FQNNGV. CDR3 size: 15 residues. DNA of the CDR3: TGTGCCAGCAGCTTAGTTTCCGGGAGCGGCAATGAGCAGTTCTTC. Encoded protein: CASSLVSGSGNEQFF.

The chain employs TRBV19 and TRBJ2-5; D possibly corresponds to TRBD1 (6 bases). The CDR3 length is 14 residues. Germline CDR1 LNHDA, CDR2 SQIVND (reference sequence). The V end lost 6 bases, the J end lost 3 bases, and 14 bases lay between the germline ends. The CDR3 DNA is TGTGCCAGTAGGATGGGTGGACAGAAAGAGACCCAGTACTTC. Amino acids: CASRMGGQKETQYF. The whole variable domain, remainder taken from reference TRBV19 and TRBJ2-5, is DGGITQSPKYLFRKEGQNVTLSCEQNLNHDAMYWYRQDPGQGLRLIYYSQIVNDFQKGDIAEGYSVSREKKESFPLTVTSAQKNPTAFYLCASRMGGQKETQYFGPGTRLLVL.

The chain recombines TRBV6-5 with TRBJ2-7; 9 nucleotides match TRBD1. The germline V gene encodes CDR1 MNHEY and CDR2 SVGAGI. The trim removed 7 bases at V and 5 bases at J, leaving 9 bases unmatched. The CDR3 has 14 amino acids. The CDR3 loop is CASTTSGTGNEQYF. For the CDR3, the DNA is TGTGCCAGCACCACCTCCGGGACAGGGAACGAGCAGTACTTC.

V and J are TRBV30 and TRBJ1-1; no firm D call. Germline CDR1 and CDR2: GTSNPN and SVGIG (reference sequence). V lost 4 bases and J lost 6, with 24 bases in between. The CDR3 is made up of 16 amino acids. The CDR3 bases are TGTGCCTGGACCCCTCAATATGGTGAGGGAGACCCTGAAGCTTTCTTT. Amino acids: CAWTPQYGEGDPEAFF.

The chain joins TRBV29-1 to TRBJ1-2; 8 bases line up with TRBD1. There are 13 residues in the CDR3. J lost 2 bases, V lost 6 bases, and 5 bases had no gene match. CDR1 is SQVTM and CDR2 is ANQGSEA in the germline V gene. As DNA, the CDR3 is TGCAGCGTCCGCAGGGGGCTCAACTATGGCTACACCTTC. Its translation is CSVRRGLNYGYTF.

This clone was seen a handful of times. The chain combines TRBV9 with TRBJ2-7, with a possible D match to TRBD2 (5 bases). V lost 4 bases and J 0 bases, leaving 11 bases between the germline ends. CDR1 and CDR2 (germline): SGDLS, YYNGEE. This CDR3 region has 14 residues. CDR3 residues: CASSKSGNSYEQYF. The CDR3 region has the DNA TGTGCCAGCAGCAAAAGCGGAAACTCCTACGAGCAGTACTTC.

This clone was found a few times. The CDR3 DNA reads TGTGCCAGCAGGAGACTAGCGGGAGACGAGCAGTACTTC. Residues: CASRRLAGDEQYF. This sequence joins TRBV27 and TRBJ2-7, with 12 bases lining up with TRBD2. The CDR3 contains 13 residues. CDR1 is MNHEY and CDR2 is SMNVEV in the germline V gene (reference sequence). The V gene end was trimmed by 6 bases and the J gene end by 5 bases; junction bases not matched to a gene: 2.

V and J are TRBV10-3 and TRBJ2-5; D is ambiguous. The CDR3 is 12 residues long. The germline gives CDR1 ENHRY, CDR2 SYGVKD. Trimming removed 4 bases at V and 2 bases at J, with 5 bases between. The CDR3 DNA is TGTGCCATCAGTGGAGGACAAGAGACCCAGTACTTC. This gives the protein CAISGGQETQYF.

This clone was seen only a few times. The CDR3 loop reads CSVGTGNTGYTF. The CDR3 coding sequence is TGCAGCGTGGGGACAGGGAATACTGGCTACACCTTC. The rearrangement joins TRBV29-1 to TRBJ1-2; 9 nucleotides match TRBD1. The CDR3 length is 12 residues. Germline assignment: CDR1 SQVTM and CDR2 ANQGSEA. J lost 7 bases, V lost 6 bases, and 6 bases had no gene match.